The clone carrying this T cell receptor beta chain came up a few times. Under the authors' procedure: Estimation of nucleated cell counts relied on the amplification of reference gene primers. The method was immunoSEQ multiplex PCR; TCRdb's version includes in-frame clones alone and lacks a portion of them. V, J and clone size reflect that table, while D and trimming were determined from the DNA. The top ten clones hold 6.2% of a sample with 240,000 or so clones, 70% to 90% of them seen once. The data originate from a study of blood T cell repertoires in COVID-19. About the study: COVID-19 samples from acute and convalescent phases originated in the United States, Italy and Spain. The cDNA or gDNA used as material had been derived from T cells, B-cell-depleted T cells, or PBMCs.

The CDR3 contains 14 residues. Trimming cost V 4 bases and J 3 bases, with 10 bases left between them. Germline V lookup: CDR1 MNHEY, CDR2 SVGAGI. The sample comprised peripheral blood. The clonotype comes from a man in his fifties or sixties with acute or convalescent COVID-19. The V call is TRBV6-5, the J call TRBJ1-5; D possibly corresponds to TRBD1 (5 bases). CDR3 in amino acids: CASSSRVVNQPQHF. CDR3 nucleotide sequence: TGTGCCAGCAGTTCCAGGGTAGTCAATCAGCCCCAGCATTTT.